These 15 T cell receptor beta chains were sequenced from one sample in a study of blood T cells in healthy people across ages (dated by TCRdb to the mid-2010s). Libraries were constructed by 5' RACE. These reads were obtained on an Illumina HiSeq 2500. The second PCR ran for about 7 to 11 cycles and used a J-beta primer mix along with a sample-barcoded 5' primer. The public sequencing data were trimmed at Q25 with fastp and processed into clonotypes with MiXCR by TCRdb, which kept only in-frame beta chains. Entries are consolidated by CDR3 protein sequence, retaining the most common genes and DNA. For this sample the table gives 500,000 to 600,000 distinct CDR3 sequences, of which approximately 25% were detected only once. Approximately 17% of the sample lies in the top ten. Sample: blood. The receptors originated from a woman in her seventies in good health.

This clonotype was found a few times. The chain links TRBV30 to TRBJ2-3, with TRBD2 identical over 7 bases. Germline lookup yields CDR1 GTSNPN and CDR2 SVGIG (reference sequence). V shed 0 bases and J 6 bases; nucleotides not matched to a gene: 3. CDR3 size: 13 residues. CDR3 sequence (DNA): TGTGCCTGGAGTGTGGCGGGGGTGGATACGCAGTATTTT. It specifies CAWSVAGVDTQYF.

The chain joins TRBV4-3 to TRBJ1-4; no firm D call. The CDR3 is 13 residues long. Germline V gene sequence: CDR1 LGHNA, CDR2 YSLEER. Trimming stripped 3 bases from V and 8 bases from J, with 10 bases between. In DNA, the CDR3 is TGCGCCAGCAGCCAGGTTTTGACGGAAAAACTGTTTTTT. It translates to CASSQVLTEKLFF.

Only a few counts were recorded for this clonotype. The V gene is TRBV20-1, the J gene TRBJ2-3; D perhaps matches TRBD2 (5 bases). The V end was cut by 5 bases, the J end by 6 bases, with 24 bases between. Germline assignment: CDR1 DFQATT and CDR2 SNEGSKA (reference sequence). CDR3 length: 16 amino acids. The CDR3 protein is CSALNGLAVNPDTQYF. The CDR3 coding sequence is TGCAGTGCTCTTAACGGACTGGCGGTGAACCCGGATACGCAGTATTTT.

The rearrangement joins TRBV20-1 to TRBJ2-1; no clear D gene. The CDR3 loop spans 10 amino acids. V dropped 5 bases and J dropped 13 bases, with 12 bases sitting between them. CDR1 is DFQATT and CDR2 is SNEGSKA in the germline V gene (reference sequence). The CDR3 region is CSAFNYSQFF. In DNA, the CDR3 is TGCAGTGCTTTTAACTACAGTCAGTTCTTC.

The chain employs TRBV20-1 and TRBJ1-4, with D maybe TRBD1 (5 bases). Germline-derived CDR1 and CDR2 are DFQATT and SNEGSKA (reference sequence). V shed 3 bases and J shed 6 bases, with 17 bases lying between them. The CDR3 runs 15 residues. In DNA form, the CDR3 reads TGCAGTGCTAGGAACTTTCAGGGTCGGCATGAAAAACTGTTTTTT. It is translated as CSARNFQGRHEKLFF.

The chain has TRBV7-2 and TRBJ1-1, with 10 bases that match TRBD1. The CDR3 sequence is 15 residues long. The V gene's germline CDR1 is SGHTA and CDR2 FQGNSA. Trimming cost V 0 bases and J 3 bases; bases outside gene matches: 1. CDR3 amino acids: CASSLAGQGYTEAFF. CDR3 coding DNA: TGTGCCAGCAGCTTAGCGGGACAGGGGTACACTGAAGCTTTCTTT. Using reference TRBV7-2 and TRBJ1-1 for the parts outside the CDR3, the full variable domain is GAGVSQSPSNKVTEKGKDVELRCDPISGHTALYWYRQSLGQGLEFLIYFQGNSAPDKSGLPSDRFSAERTGGSVSTLTIQRTQQEDSAVYLCASSLAGQGYTEAFFGQGTRLTVV.

Concerning this clonotype itself: With a much larger clone just one base away, this may be a read error. The genes are TRBV20-1 and TRBJ1-4; the match to TRBD1 covers 10 bases. Per germline, CDR1 DFQATT and CDR2 SNEGSKA (reference sequence). This CDR3 comprises 13 residues. CDR3: CSASGTGDERLFF. CDR3 DNA: TGCAGTGCTAGCGGGACAGGGGATGAAAGACTGTTTTTT.

This clonotype has a count of ten or more. The V call is TRBV2, the J call TRBJ2-5; 9 bases are a match to TRBD2. V lost 5 bases and J lost 2; bases outside the gene matches: 9. From germline, CDR1 is SNHLY and CDR2 FYNNEI. The CDR3 contains 16 residues. CDR3 in DNA: TGTGCCAGCAGTAGGTGGCCAGCGGGGGGACAAGAGACCCAGTACTTC. Amino acids: CASSRWPAGGQETQYF.

The chain links TRBV7-9 to TRBJ1-1; possible D gene TRBD1, 5 bases. From germline, CDR1 is SEHNR and CDR2 FQNEAQ (reference sequence). The V gene lost 9 bases and the J gene lost 1 base, with 18 bases spanning the gap. The CDR3 spans 15 residues. CDR3 in amino acids: CASNQGVQGNTEAFF. The CDR3 nucleotides read TGTGCCAGTAATCAGGGTGTCCAGGGGAACACTGAAGCTTTCTTT.

This clonotype has only a few counts. This chain links TRBV7-6 with TRBJ1-3, with TRBD1 identical over 8 bases. Per germline, CDR1 SGHVS and CDR2 FNYEAQ. V shed 0 bases, J shed 4 bases, and the junction held 8 bases outside the gene matches. The CDR3 runs 17 residues. The CDR3, as DNA: TGTGCCAGCAGCTTAGCCACCACAGGGGGAACGGGAAACACCATATATTTT. Protein: CASSLATTGGTGNTIYF.

This sequence joins TRBV7-6 and TRBJ2-5; D might be TRBD2 (6 bases). Germline V gene lookup returns CDR1 SGHVS and CDR2 FNYEAQ. V dropped 4 bases and J dropped 5 bases, with 14 bases sitting between them. CDR3 length: 14 residues. The CDR3 loop is CASSYEAAGETQYF. Here the CDR3 DNA reads TGTGCCAGCAGCTACGAGGCTGCGGGGGAGACCCAGTACTTC.

V is TRBV21-1 and J is TRBJ1-4. TRBV21-1 is shown as a pseudogene. This CDR3 is built from 13 residues. As DNA, the CDR3 is TGCGCCAGCTGGGACGGCTTTTTGGAAAAACTGTTTTTT. This codes for CASWDGFLEKLFF.

There are many counts of this clonotype. The chain has TRBV29-1 and TRBJ2-1; tentatively, D is TRBD1 (6 bases). Germline values: CDR1 SQVTM, CDR2 ANQGSEA. The CDR3 is 10 residues long. V dropped 7 bases and J dropped 8 bases, with 9 bases sitting between them. The CDR3 coding sequence is TGCAGCGCCAGGACAGATGAGCAGTTCTTC. Translated: CSARTDEQFF.

The chain uses TRBV20-1 and TRBJ2-1; 8 bases fit TRBD2. Germline CDR1 is DFQATT and CDR2 is SNEGSKA (reference sequence). The V gene end was trimmed by 5 bases and the J gene end by 4 bases; junction bases not matched to a gene: 22. The CDR3 is made up of 19 amino acids. Here the CDR3 DNA reads TGCAGTGCTCCCGGACTGGCGGGGGGACGCCCAATTAAGTACAATGAGCAGTTCTTC. Its translation is CSAPGLAGGRPIKYNEQFF.

This clonotype has only one observation. This chain links TRBV4-2 with TRBJ2-1; D gene ambiguous. The CDR3 is 12 amino acids. V lost 2 bases and J 9 bases, leaving 8 bases between the germline ends. Germline V CDR1 and CDR2: LGHNA, YNFKEQ. The CDR3 region has the DNA TGTGCCAGCAGCCAACCGTTAGGTGAGCAGTTCTTC. It is translated as CASSQPLGEQFF.